The 18 T cell receptor beta chains listed next were all sequenced from one sample in a study of cytomegalovirus exposure and HLA in healthy donors. With 60 Vbeta and 13 Jbeta primers, the PCR was carried out. Assay used: immunoSEQ multiplex PCR; TCRdb lists only in-frame clones, some missing. Of approximately 130,000 clones in the sample, approximately 80% are singletons; the top ten hold about 3.4%. The sequencing sample was made of PBMCs. These receptors were obtained from a man aged 30-40 years in good health and CMV-seronegative.

This clone came up once. The chain has TRBV18 and TRBJ2-1; TRBD2 agrees at 11 bases. There are 15 residues in the CDR3. Germline V gene sequence: CDR1 KGHSH, CDR2 LQKENI. Trimming cost V 6 bases and J 6 bases; bases outside gene matches: 7. The CDR3, as DNA: TGTGCCAGCTCCCCAACTAGCGGGGGAGGCAATGAGCAGTTCTTC. Its translation is CASSPTSGGGNEQFF.

The chain uses TRBV21-1 and TRBJ1-3; the table assigns TRBD1, which was not confirmed against the DNA. TRBV21-1 has pseudogene status. This CDR3 region has 17 residues. The CDR3 spells CASSKTPDRGAGNTIYF. The CDR3 coding sequence is TGTGCCAGCAGCAAAACCCCGGACAGGGGAGCTGGAAACACCATATATTTT.

This rearrangement joins TRBV9 to TRBJ1-6, with D uncertain. V lost 0 bases and J 14 bases, leaving 15 bases between the germline ends. Germline V CDR1 and CDR2: SGDLS, YYNGEE. The CDR3 is made up of 14 amino acids. The CDR3, as DNA: TGTGCCAGCAGCGTAGGGGCAGGCCCTCCCGCCCTCCACTTT. It translates to CASSVGAGPPALHF. The variable domain in full, completed from reference TRBV9 and TRBJ1-6, reads DSGVTQTPKHLITATGQRVTLRCSPRSGDLSVYWYQQSLDQGLQFLIQYYNGEERAKGNILERFSAQQFPDLHSELNLSSLELGDSALYFCASSVGAGPPALHFGNGTRLTVT.

This sequence joins TRBV7-2 and TRBJ2-1, with 8 bases identical to TRBD2. V dropped 0 bases and J dropped 3; count of bases not matched to a gene: 4. Germline loops: CDR1 SGHTA, CDR2 FQGNSA. The CDR3 length is 16 residues. The CDR3 region is CASSLASGTSYNEQFF. The CDR3 DNA follows: TGTGCCAGCAGCTTAGCGAGCGGGACTAGCTACAATGAGCAGTTCTTC. Based on the CDR3 plus reference TRBV7-2 and TRBJ2-1, the full variable domain is GAGVSQSPSNKVTEKGKDVELRCDPISGHTALYWYRQSLGQGLEFLIYFQGNSAPDKSGLPSDRFSAERTGGSVSTLTIQRTQQEDSAVYLCASSLASGTSYNEQFFGPGTRLTVL.

CDR3 protein: CSVVGTSGRTDTQYF. The DNA of the CDR3 is TGCAGCGTTGTAGGGACTAGCGGGAGAACAGATACGCAGTATTTT. The chain combines TRBV29-1 with TRBJ2-3, with TRBD2 matching 14 bases. Germline CDR1 SQVTM, CDR2 ANQGSEA. The J segment lost 3 bases and the V segment lost 4 bases, leaving 3 bases of the junction unmatched. The CDR3 sequence is 15 residues long.

The CDR3 sequence: CASSPDRGGGNQPQHF. CDR3 nucleotides: TGTGCCAGCAGTCCCGACAGGGGTGGAGGCAATCAGCCCCAGCATTTT. This sequence joins TRBV2 and TRBJ1-5; 8 bases are shared with TRBD1. J was trimmed by 2 bases and V by 5 bases; bases with no gene match: 8. The CDR3 is made up of 16 amino acids. Germline V lookup: CDR1 SNHLY, CDR2 FYNNEI.

The chain recombines TRBV10-2 with TRBJ2-3, with 9 bases matching TRBD1. V lost 8 bases to trimming and J lost 3 bases; unmatched junction nucleotides: 9. The germline gives CDR1 WSHSY, CDR2 SAAADI. The CDR3 extends over 15 amino acids. The CDR3 is CASGGQGLGTDTQYF. The CDR3 DNA reads as TGCGCCAGCGGGGGACAGGGCCTAGGGACAGATACGCAGTATTTT.

The chain combines TRBV5-6 with TRBJ2-7, with D tentatively TRBD1 (6 bases). Looked up from germline, CDR1 is SGHDT and CDR2 is YYEEEE. The CDR3 is 15 residues long. V lost 0 bases, J lost 4 bases, and 14 bases lay in between. Written as DNA, the CDR3 is TGTGCCAGCAGCTTGGCCAGTTGGACAGTTTACGAGCAGTACTTC. The encoded protein is CASSLASWTVYEQYF.

The rearrangement uses TRBV7-3 and TRBJ2-5, with 8 bases fitting TRBD1. This CDR3 has 15 residues. Germline V gene lookup returns CDR1 SGHTA and CDR2 FQGTGA. Trimming took 6 bases from V and 4 from J; bases not matched to a gene: 10. The CDR3 DNA reads TGTGCCAGCAGTCTTCAGGGGGCCTTAGGAGAGACCCAGTACTTC. It yields the protein CASSLQGALGETQYF.

The V gene is TRBV28, the J gene TRBJ2-7; 8 bases match TRBD2. The germline V gene encodes CDR1 MDHEN and CDR2 SYDVKM. Trimming took 6 bases from V and 2 from J; bases not matched to a gene: 6. CDR3 size: 14 residues. CDR3 loop: CASRPGGVTYEQYF. The CDR3 coding sequence is TGTGCCAGCAGACCCGGGGGGGTGACCTACGAGCAGTACTTC. The full variable domain, its missing parts supplied by reference TRBV28 and TRBJ2-7, is DVKVTQSSRYLVKRTGEKVFLECVQDMDHENMFWYRQDPGLGLRLIYFSYDVKMKEKGDIPEGYSVSREKKERFSLILESASTNQTSMYLCASRPGGVTYEQYFGPGTRLTVT.

The chain is built from TRBV6-5 and TRBJ2-1; possibly TRBD1 for D (6 bases). The germline V gene encodes CDR1 MNHEY and CDR2 SVGAGI. V was trimmed by 11 bases and J by 2 bases, leaving 16 bases between them. The CDR3 extends over 14 amino acids. This chain's CDR3 is CAASKDSTYNEQFF. In nucleotides, the CDR3 is TGTGCCGCATCTAAGGACAGCACCTACAATGAGCAGTTCTTC.

The J gene is TRBJ2-1, the V gene TRBV14; D not certain. Germline-derived CDR1 and CDR2 are SGHDN and FVKESK. The CDR3 has 15 amino acids. Trimming removed 0 bases at V and 4 bases at J, with 10 bases between. The CDR3 here is CASSQERGSYNEQFF. The DNA for the CDR3 is TGTGCCAGCAGCCAAGAGAGAGGATCTTACAATGAGCAGTTCTTC.

V gene TRBV7-9 combines with J gene TRBJ2-5, with 7 bases fitting TRBD1. Trimming removed 7 bases from V and 4 bases from J; junction bases left unmatched: 12. The length of the CDR3 is 15 residues. Germline CDR1 and CDR2: SEHNR and FQNEAQ (reference sequence). The CDR3 nucleotides read TGTGCCAGCAACACGGGACAGAGCCAGGCAGAGACCCAGTACTTC. Amino acids: CASNTGQSQAETQYF. The complete variable domain, with remaining parts taken from reference TRBV7-9 and TRBJ2-5, reads DTGVSQNPRHKITKRGQNVTFRCDPISEHNRLYWYRQTLGQGPEFLTYFQNEAQLEKSRLLSDRFSAERPKGSFSTLEIQRTEQGDSAMYLCASNTGQSQAETQYFGPGTRLLVL.

V gene TRBV11-2 combines with J gene TRBJ2-7; the D gene is possibly TRBD2 (6 bases). This CDR3 spans 13 amino acids. V lost 5 bases, J lost 3 bases, and 11 bases lay in between. Germline V gene data show CDR1 as SGHAT and CDR2 as FQNNGV. The CDR3 DNA reads as TGTGCCAGCAGCGGGCGGGACGGCTACGAGCAGTACTTC. This codes for CASSGRDGYEQYF.

Only one count was recorded for this clone. The chain combines TRBV9 with TRBJ2-5; 7 bases are a match to TRBD1. CDR3 length equals 14 residues. Unmatched junction bases numbered 4, after V lost 3 bases and J lost 2 bases. The germline V gene encodes CDR1 SGDLS and CDR2 YYNGEE. The CDR3 nucleotides are TGTGCCAGCAGCGCAAGACAGGGACAAGAGACCCAGTACTTC. It yields the protein CASSARQGQETQYF.

This sequence joins TRBV7-9 and TRBJ1-1, with no clear D. Germline CDR1 reads SEHNR; CDR2 reads FQNEAQ (reference sequence). V was pared by 1 base and J by 3 bases, with 12 bases between. CDR3 length: 15 amino acids. The CDR3 reads CASSLERGTDTEAFF. The CDR3 DNA sequence: TGTGCCAGCAGCTTAGAAAGAGGCACGGACACTGAAGCTTTCTTT.

The V call is TRBV19, the J call TRBJ2-1, with TRBD2 matching over 12 bases. V trimming: 4 bases; J trimming: 13 bases; junction bases outside the gene matches: 20. The germline gives CDR1 LNHDA, CDR2 SQIVND (reference sequence). The CDR3 runs to 18 residues. Here the CDR3 reads CASSTSIPGTSGYAIQFF. The CDR3 coding sequence is TGTGCCAGTAGTACCTCGATTCCCGGGACTAGCGGGTACGCGATTCAGTTCTTC.

This chain links TRBV5-1 with TRBJ1-1; 8 positions match TRBD1. CDR3 size: 14 residues. Trimming removed 4 bases from V and 1 base from J; junction bases left unmatched: 3. The germline gives CDR1 SGHRS, CDR2 YFSETQ. CDR3 in DNA: TGCGCCAGCAGCCGCGGGACAGGGAACACTGAAGCTTTCTTT. Residues: CASSRGTGNTEAFF.